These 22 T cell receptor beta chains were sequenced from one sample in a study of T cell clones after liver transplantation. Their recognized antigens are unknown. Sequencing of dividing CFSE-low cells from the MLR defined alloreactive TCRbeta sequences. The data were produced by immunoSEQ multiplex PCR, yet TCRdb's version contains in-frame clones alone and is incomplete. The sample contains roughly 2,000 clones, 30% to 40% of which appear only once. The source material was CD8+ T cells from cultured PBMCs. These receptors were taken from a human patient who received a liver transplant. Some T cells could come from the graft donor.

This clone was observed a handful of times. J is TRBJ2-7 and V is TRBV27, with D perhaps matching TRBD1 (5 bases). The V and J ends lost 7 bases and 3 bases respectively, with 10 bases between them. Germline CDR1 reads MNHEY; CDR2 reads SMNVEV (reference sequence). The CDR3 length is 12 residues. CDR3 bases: TGTGCCAGCATGGGGCAGGACTACGAGCAGTACTTC. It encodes CASMGQDYEQYF.

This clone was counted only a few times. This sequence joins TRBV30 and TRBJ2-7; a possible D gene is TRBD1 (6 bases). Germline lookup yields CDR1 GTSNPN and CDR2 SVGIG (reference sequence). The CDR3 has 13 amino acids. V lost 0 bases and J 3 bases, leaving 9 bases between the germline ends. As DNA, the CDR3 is TGTGCCTGGAGTGTAGGACAGCACTACGAGCAGTACTTC. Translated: CAWSVGQHYEQYF.

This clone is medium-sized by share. The CDR3 DNA is TGTGCCAGCAGCGGGACTAGCGGGAGTTCAGATACGCAGTATTTT. It translates to CASSGTSGSSDTQYF. J is TRBJ2-3 and V is TRBV7-6; 14 nucleotides match TRBD2. V dropped 5 bases and J dropped 4; count of bases not matched to a gene: 2. The germline CDR1 and CDR2 sequences are SGHVS and FNYEAQ. The length of the CDR3 is 15 residues.

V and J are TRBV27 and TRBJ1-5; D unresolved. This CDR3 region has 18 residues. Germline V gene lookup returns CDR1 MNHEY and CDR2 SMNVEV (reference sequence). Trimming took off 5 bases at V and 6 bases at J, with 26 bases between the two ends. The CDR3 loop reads CASSLYPLSGRFGQPQHF. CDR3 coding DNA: TGTGCCAGCAGTCTTTATCCCTTGTCCGGGCGGTTCGGTCAGCCCCAGCATTTT.

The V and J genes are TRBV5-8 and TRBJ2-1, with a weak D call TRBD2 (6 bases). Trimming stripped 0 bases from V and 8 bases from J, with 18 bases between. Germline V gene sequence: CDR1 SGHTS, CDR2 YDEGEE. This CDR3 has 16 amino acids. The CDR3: CASSLEGGGLGDEQFF. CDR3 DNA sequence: TGTGCCAGCAGCTTGGAGGGAGGCGGGTTAGGAGATGAGCAGTTCTTC.

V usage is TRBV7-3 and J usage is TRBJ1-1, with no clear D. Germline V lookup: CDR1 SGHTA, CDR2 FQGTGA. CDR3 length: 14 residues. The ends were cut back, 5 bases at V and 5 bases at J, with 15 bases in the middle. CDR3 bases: TGTGCCAGCAGCCATACCCTGGAGGGAACTGAAGCTTTCTTT. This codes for CASSHTLEGTEAFF.

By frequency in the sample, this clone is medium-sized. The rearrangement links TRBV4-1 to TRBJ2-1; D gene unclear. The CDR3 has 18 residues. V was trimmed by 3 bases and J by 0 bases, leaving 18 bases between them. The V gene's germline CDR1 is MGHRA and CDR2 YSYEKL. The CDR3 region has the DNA TGCGCCAGCAGCCATAATTATGGCAGCCTAAGCTCCTACAATGAGCAGTTCTTC. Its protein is CASSHNYGSLSSYNEQFF.

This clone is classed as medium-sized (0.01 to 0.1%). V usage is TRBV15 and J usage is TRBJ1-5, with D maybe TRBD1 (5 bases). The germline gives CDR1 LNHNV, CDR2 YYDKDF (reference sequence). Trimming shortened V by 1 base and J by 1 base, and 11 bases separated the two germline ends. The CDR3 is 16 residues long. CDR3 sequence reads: CATSRVPPGSNQPQHF. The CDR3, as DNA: TGTGCCACCAGCAGAGTCCCCCCAGGGAGCAATCAGCCCCAGCATTTT.

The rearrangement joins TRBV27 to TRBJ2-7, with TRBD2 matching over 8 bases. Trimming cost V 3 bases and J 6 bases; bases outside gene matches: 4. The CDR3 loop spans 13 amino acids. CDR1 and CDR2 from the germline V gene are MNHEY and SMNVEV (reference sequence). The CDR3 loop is CASSFGLAREQYF. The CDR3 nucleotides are TGTGCCAGCAGTTTTGGACTAGCCCGCGAGCAGTACTTC.

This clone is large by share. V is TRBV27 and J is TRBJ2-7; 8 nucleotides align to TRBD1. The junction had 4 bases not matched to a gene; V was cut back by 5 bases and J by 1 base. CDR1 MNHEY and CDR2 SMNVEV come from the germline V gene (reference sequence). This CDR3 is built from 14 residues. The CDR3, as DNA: TGTGCCAGCAGTCTATGGACAGGGTCCTACGAGCAGTACTTC. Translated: CASSLWTGSYEQYF.

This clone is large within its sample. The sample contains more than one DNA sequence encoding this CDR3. CDR3 sequence: CASSVGDSSTYEQYF. The CDR3, as DNA: TGTGCCAGCAGCGTAGGGGACAGTTCTACCTACGAGCAGTACTTC. The V and J genes are TRBV9 and TRBJ2-7; 7 bases are a match to TRBD1. J lost 2 bases, V lost 0 bases, and 5 bases had no gene match. CDR1 and CDR2 from the germline V gene are SGDLS and YYNGEE. The CDR3 contains 15 residues. The full variable domain, in which reference TRBV9 and TRBJ2-7 provide the parts outside the CDR3, is DSGVTQTPKHLITATGQRVTLRCSPRSGDLSVYWYQQSLDQGLQFLIQYYNGEERAKGNILERFSAQQFPDLHSELNLSSLELGDSALYFCASSVGDSSTYEQYFGPGTRLTVT.

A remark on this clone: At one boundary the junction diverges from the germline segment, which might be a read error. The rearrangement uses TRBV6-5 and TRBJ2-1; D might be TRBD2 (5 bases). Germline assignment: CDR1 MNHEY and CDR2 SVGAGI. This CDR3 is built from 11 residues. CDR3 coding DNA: TGTGCCAGCAGTTACGAGCGATCGGAGGTCTTC. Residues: CASSYERSEVF.

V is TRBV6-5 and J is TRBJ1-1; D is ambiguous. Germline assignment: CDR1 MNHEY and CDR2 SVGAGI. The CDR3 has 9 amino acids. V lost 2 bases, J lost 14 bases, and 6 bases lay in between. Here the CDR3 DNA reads TGTGCCAGCAGTTACCCAGTGTTCTTT. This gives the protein CASSYPVFF.

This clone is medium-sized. The CDR3 sequence is CSAAGPNYNEQFF. CDR3 DNA: TGCAGCGCCGCCGGACCAAACTACAATGAGCAGTTCTTC. The chain uses TRBV29-1 and TRBJ2-1; unclear D gene. Germline V lookup: CDR1 SQVTM, CDR2 ANQGSEA. This CDR3 is 13 amino acids long. Trimming cost V 7 bases and J 3 bases, with 13 bases left between them.

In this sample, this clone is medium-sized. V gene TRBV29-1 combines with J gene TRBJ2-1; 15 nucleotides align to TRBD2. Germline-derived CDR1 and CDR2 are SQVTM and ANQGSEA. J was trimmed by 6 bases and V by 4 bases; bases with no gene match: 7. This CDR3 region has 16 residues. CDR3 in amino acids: CSVVWTSGRAPNEQFF. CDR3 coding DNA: TGCAGCGTTGTTTGGACTAGCGGGAGGGCCCCCAATGAGCAGTTCTTC.

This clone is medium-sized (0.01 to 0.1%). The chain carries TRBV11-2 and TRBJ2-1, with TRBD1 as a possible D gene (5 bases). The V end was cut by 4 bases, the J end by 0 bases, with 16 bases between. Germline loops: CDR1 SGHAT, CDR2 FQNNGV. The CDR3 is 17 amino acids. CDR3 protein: CASSSSVGVGSYNEQFF. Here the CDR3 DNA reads TGTGCCAGCAGCTCAAGCGTAGGGGTAGGCTCCTACAATGAGCAGTTCTTC.

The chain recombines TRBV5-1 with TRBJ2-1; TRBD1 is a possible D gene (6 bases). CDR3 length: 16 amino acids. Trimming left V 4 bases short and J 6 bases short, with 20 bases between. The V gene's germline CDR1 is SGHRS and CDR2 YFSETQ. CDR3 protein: CASSPRQVDACNEQFF. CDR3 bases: TGCGCCAGCAGCCCCAGACAGGTCGACGCCTGCAATGAGCAGTTCTTC.

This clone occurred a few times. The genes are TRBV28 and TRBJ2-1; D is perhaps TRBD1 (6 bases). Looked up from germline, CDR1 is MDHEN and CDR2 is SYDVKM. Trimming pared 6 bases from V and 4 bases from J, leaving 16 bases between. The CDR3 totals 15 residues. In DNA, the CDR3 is TGTGCCAGCAGCGACCCCTACAGGGTTTACAATGAGCAGTTCTTC. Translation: CASSDPYRVYNEQFF.

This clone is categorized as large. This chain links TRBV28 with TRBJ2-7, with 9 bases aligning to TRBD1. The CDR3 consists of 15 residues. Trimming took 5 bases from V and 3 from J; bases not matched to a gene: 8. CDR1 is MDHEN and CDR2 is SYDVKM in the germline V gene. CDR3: CASSADRGLLYEQYF. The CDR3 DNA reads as TGTGCCAGCAGTGCAGACAGGGGGTTACTCTACGAGCAGTACTTC.

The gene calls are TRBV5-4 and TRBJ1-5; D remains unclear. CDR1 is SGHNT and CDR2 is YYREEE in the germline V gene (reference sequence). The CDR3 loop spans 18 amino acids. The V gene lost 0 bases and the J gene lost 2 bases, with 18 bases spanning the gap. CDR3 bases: TGTGCCAGCAGCTTGGGTCAACTTGGGTGGGAGGGCAATCAGCCCCAGCATTTT. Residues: CASSLGQLGWEGNQPQHF.

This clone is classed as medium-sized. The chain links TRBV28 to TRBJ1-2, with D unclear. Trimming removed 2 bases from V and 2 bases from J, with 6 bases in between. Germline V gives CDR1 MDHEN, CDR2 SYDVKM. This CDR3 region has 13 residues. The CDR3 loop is CASSLPGNYGYTF. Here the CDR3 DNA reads TGTGCCAGCAGTTTACCAGGAAACTATGGCTACACCTTC.

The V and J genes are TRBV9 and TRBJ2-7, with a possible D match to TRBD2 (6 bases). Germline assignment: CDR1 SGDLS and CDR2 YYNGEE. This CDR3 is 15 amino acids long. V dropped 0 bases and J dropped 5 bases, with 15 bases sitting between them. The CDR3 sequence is CASSVGGLPGDEQYF. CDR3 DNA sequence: TGTGCCAGCAGCGTAGGGGGACTCCCAGGCGACGAGCAGTACTTC.